This TCR beta chain was sequenced in a study of shared clonotypes between healthy human individuals. Study as a whole: In total, the donors were a couple of women and a few men aged 18 to 49.

Those who donated were healthy HIV-negative adults, with no recent acute infections or vaccinations reported. Unsorted material relied on 85 million to 95 million PBMCs as the source of genomic DNA. CDR1 is SEHNR and CDR2 is FQNEAQ in the germline V gene (reference sequence). V shed 1 base and J 4 bases; nucleotides not matched to a gene: 5. The CDR3 length is 15 residues. Clones were read by immunoSEQ multiplex PCR, and TCRdb kept only the in-frame ones, dropping some. The sample has around 500,000 clones; roughly 77% are singletons. V and J are TRBV7-9 and TRBJ1-2; 8 nucleotides agree with TRBD1. The sequencing input was PBMCs. This TCR was sampled from a woman between 40 and 50 years old in good health. Some clones in this sample may be carry-over from other donors' samples. The CDR3 reads CASSLERTGTYGYTF. The CDR3 DNA reads TGTGCCAGCAGCTTAGAAAGGACAGGGACCTATGGCTACACCTTC. The variable domain in full, with the rest retrieved from reference TRBV7-9 and TRBJ1-2, is DTGVSQNPRHKITKRGQNVTFRCDPISEHNRLYWYRQTLGQGPEFLTYFQNEAQLEKSRLLSDRFSAERPKGSFSTLEIQRTEQGDSAMYLCASSLERTGTYGYTFGSGTRLTVV.